This TCR beta chain was captured in a study of technical replicates of blood from a few donors. Some clones are missing from TCRdb's copy, which holds only in-frame ones; the method was immunoSEQ multiplex PCR. The repertoire has 75,000 to 95,000 clones, less than 95% of them found once; the top ten carry more than 0.25%. The CDR3 is 14 residues long. The V end was cut by 5 bases, the J end by 0 bases, with 10 bases between. CDR1 and CDR2 from the germline V gene are SGHAT and FQDESV (reference sequence). Sequencing was done on a sample of T cells isolated from PBMCs. The origin of this receptor is a human donor in good health. The chain joins TRBV11-1 to TRBJ1-1; no firm D call. The CDR3 here is CASSPRVMNTEAFF. In DNA form, the CDR3 reads TGTGCCAGCAGCCCCCGGGTCATGAACACTGAAGCTTTCTTT.